This TCR beta chain was sequenced during a study of shared clonotypes between healthy human individuals (dated by TCRdb to about 2020). About the investigation overall: A couple of women and a few men aged 18 to 49 years were included in the cohort. Per donor, three plates each were used for CD4 naive and CD4 memory, two for CD8 naive, and one for CD8 memory. Blood TCR repertoires of about five healthy adults were deeply sequenced to estimate repertoire size and the extent of clonotype sharing between individuals. To increase sequencing depth and limit assay-specific biases, TCR repertoire library preparation and sequencing were carried out by different laboratories using diverse techniques. Per donor, leukapheresis produced somewhere between about 0.94 and 9 billion PBMCs.

The donors were healthy, HIV-negative adults who had no recently reported acute infections or vaccinations. All donors were Caucasian adults living in Nashville, Tennessee, USA. CD4+ T cells were enriched through magnetic negative selection, after which naive cells were positively selected on CD45RA and the remaining negative fraction served as the memory subset. Blood was obtained by leukapheresis, after which PBMCs were separated by Ficoll-Histopaque density gradient centrifugation and cryopreserved in liquid nitrogen vapor phase. Purity and quantity of every magnetically sorted T cell population were checked by analytical flow cytometry. Genomic DNA was isolated from each sorted fraction and quantified by UV absorbance on a Nanodrop 2000c. Points on this clone: No cognate antigen has been identified for it. No quality values exist for individual bases; no much larger clone is one base distant.

The CDR3 contains 14 residues, cysteine and phenylalanine counted. The DNA shown is the 42-base CDR3, in frame from base 1. CDR1 and CDR2 are drawn from the germline V gene (reference sequence): MNHNY, SVGAGI. Relative to germline, V is missing 6 bases and J is missing 3 bases, with 4 bases of the junction outside any gene match. Using the deep immunoSEQ assay, TCR CDR3 regions were amplified from genomic DNA by multiplex PCR. Genomic DNA extracted from each cell subset was distributed evenly over all wells of several immunoSEQ 96-well plates, and each plate served as one replicate. Each replicate PCR for sorted subsets received 150 to 250 ng genomic DNA, equal to 28,000 or so T cell genomes. The purified libraries were quantified using a Qubit 3.0 fluorometer, sized with a Bioanalyzer 2100, and then quantified again using the KAPA Library Quantification kit. Each immunoSEQ 96-well plate was sequenced on its own single-read 150-cycle Illumina NextSeq 550 flow cell. In the source study's methods: The immunoSEQ output contained only junctional sequences without quality scores, so filtering could not match that applied to full-length reads. To assign V/J genes and CDR3, sequences were annotated against IMGT germline references using PyIR, a Python wrapper for IgBLAST v1.9. Reads were removed for weak V/J assignments (E-value above 1e-6), missing CDR3, stop codons, out-of-frame junctions, or ambiguous translated residues. V3J clonotypes were defined as sequences sharing an identical inferred V gene, J gene, and CDR3 amino acid sequence. Percentage overlap between repertoires was computed as shared unique clonotypes divided by the size of the smaller repertoire. Repertoire richness was assessed with RTK rarefaction, the Chao1 estimator, and Recon v2.1 estimates of unobserved clonotypes. OLGA was used to compute generation probabilities for all TCRbeta clonotypes that the gDNA method yielded from a few donors. TCRdb mirrors the immuneACCESS table, restricted to in-frame sequences. Some clones are absent from its copies; in checked studies, under half trace to an unresolved V gene, and the reason for the others is unknown. The V and J calls and clone size were taken over from that table, and D and trimming were inferred from the DNA. In this sample the table shows some 1.4 million clones, around 97% of which occur a single time. In total, the top ten clones hold more than 0.9% of the sample.

General conclusions and limits of the study: Only blood was sampled, and tissue TCR repertoires likely differ from those in blood. Because the study included only a small number of donors, the genetic and exposure-history diversity represented was limited. Based on pairwise subsampling, the degree of clonotype sharing among donors was expected to be affected by sequencing depth. Across four donors, 4.5% to 6.5% of naive CD4, approximately 4% of naive CD8, about 2% of memory CD4, and approximately 0.4% of memory CD8 clonotypes were shared. Compared with non-shared clonotypes, the clonotypes found in all four sorted-subset donors had higher generation probabilities. Naive subsets generally had larger estimated clonotype richness than memory subsets did. Rarefaction of sorted-subset datasets indicated incomplete sequencing despite the large sequencing depth.

The rearranged chain carries TRBV6-6 and TRBJ1-5; 8 bases in between match TRBD1. Sequenced input: naive CD4+ T cells sorted from blood. The cell subset or site label here, explained by the study, means: CD45RA+ positively selected. This TCR was recovered from a man aged 25-40 years in good health. The CDR3 protein: CASSPTGDNQPQHF. The DNA is TGTGCCAGCAGCCCGACAGGGGACAATCAGCCCCAGCATTTT.